This T cell receptor beta chain was obtained from a study of blood T cell repertoires in COVID-19 (TCRdb year 2020). For the study in its entirety: The collaborator samples originated in the United States, Italy and Spain and spanned the acute and convalescent phases of COVID-19. The prospective study material was composed of cDNA or gDNA derived from T cells, B-cell-depleted T cells, or PBMCs. The dataset comprised deeply sampled blood TCRbeta repertoires from subjects exposed to, actively infected with, or recovered from COVID-19. The repertoires were made available in a free public database intended to serve as a resource for research on the immune response to SARS-CoV-2. The samples were drawn from two sources: the first 160 participants of the ongoing ImmuneRACE study, and fewer than 1,500 subjects contributed by 6 global collaborators. A de-identified subject ID, COVID-19 status, age in years and sex were almost always included in the sample metadata. Where HLA class I and class II types were available, the types were taken from metadata supplied by the sample provider, not from assay-based typing. Paper-wide results and their limitations: How much clinical and demographic metadata was included differed by source and by participant, and the metadata was provided uncurated.

TCRbeta CDR3 regions were amplified from genomic DNA by means of the immunoSEQ Assay, a bias-controlled multiplex PCR. The published analysis was carried out like this. The number of nucleated cells in each sample was estimated from the amplification of reference gene primers within the assay. To quantify the absolute abundance of each unique TCRbeta CDR3 rearrangement, sequence reads were collapsed and filtered. For each sample, productive Simpson clonality was calculated as the square root of Simpson's diversity index across productive rearrangements. Sourced from immuneACCESS, this table was stored by TCRdb with only in-frame sequences that have V and J called. A share of the clones is absent; for the studies checked, an unresolved V gene accounts for under half, and the remainder has no known explanation. V and J calls and clone size come straight from that table; D and trimming were deduced from the DNA. The sample table lists approximately 150,000 clones, 87% of them with a count of one. The ten largest clones capture about 4.1% of the sample.

Collaborating institutions collected whole blood in K2EDTA tubes following their own protocols. Collaborator samples were shipped for TCRbeta analysis as frozen whole blood, isolated PBMCs, or DNA extracted from either sample type. After removal of 1 base from V and 6 bases from J, the junction retains 8 bases not matched to a gene. Spanning cysteine to phenylalanine, the CDR3 consists of 15 amino acids. The kept DNA is CDR3 alone, 45 bases in frame from the first base. Based on the germline V gene, the CDR1 and CDR2 sequences are SGHAT and FQNNGV. Only a few counts were recorded for this clone. It lacks a known antigen. Per-nucleotide qualities are absent, and no much larger clonotype sits a single base away.

The specimen sequenced was peripheral blood. The source is a woman aged 60-70 years with active or convalescent COVID-19. In this chain, TRBV11-2 is recombined with TRBJ1-1, with 7 junctional bases fitting TRBD1. CDR3 loop: CASSLASGTAAEAFF. The nucleotide sequence is given as TGTGCCAGCAGCTTAGCTTCGGGGACAGCAGCTGAAGCTTTCTTT.